A single sample gave rise to the 4 T cell receptor beta chains below, sequenced in a study of cytomegalovirus exposure and HLA in healthy donors. A multiplex PCR was run with 60 Vbeta primers and 13 Jbeta primers. The repertoire was sequenced with immunoSEQ multiplex PCR; TCRdb's copy has only in-frame clones and lacks some. The sample carries approximately 140,000 clones, more than 60% recorded once. The material sequenced was PBMCs. These receptors originate from a man aged 35-49 years in good health and CMV-seropositive.

The count of this clone is one. The J gene is TRBJ1-1, the V gene TRBV25-1, with 7 bases identical to TRBD1. Germline lookup yields CDR1 MGHDK and CDR2 SYGVNS. This CDR3 is 16 amino acids long. V lost 2 bases to trimming and J lost 1 base; unmatched junction nucleotides: 7. The CDR3 DNA reads as TGTGCCAGCAGTGAACCCGGGACAGCCAGGAACACTGAAGCTTTCTTT. Translation gives CASSEPGTARNTEAFF.

In this sample, this clone turned up once. The gene calls are TRBV2 and TRBJ2-3; TRBD2 might be the D (5 bases). This CDR3 contains 16 residues. V was cut by 8 bases and J by 1 base, with 19 bases left in between. In germline, CDR1 is SNHLY, CDR2 FYNNEI. Here the CDR3 reads CASSDPPDSGTDTQYF. CDR3 bases: TGTGCCAGCTCAGACCCGCCTGATAGCGGCACAGATACGCAGTATTTT.

This rearrangement joins TRBV12-5 to TRBJ1-1; the match to TRBD1 covers 11 bases. With V trimmed by 8 bases and J by 4 bases, 3 bases remained unmatched. CDR1 and CDR2 from the germline V gene are LGHNT and FRNRAP. The CDR3 extends over 13 amino acids. CDR3 region: CASRGQGGTEAFF. DNA of the CDR3: TGTGCTAGTCGGGGACAGGGGGGCACTGAAGCTTTCTTT.

As concerns this clone: Other DNA sequences of this sample code for an identical CDR3. This sequence joins TRBV11-2 and TRBJ2-7; TRBD2 matches 12 bases. The CDR3 totals 13 residues. Per germline, CDR1 SGHAT and CDR2 FQNNGV. V dropped 3 bases and J dropped 6; count of bases not matched to a gene: 0. DNA of the CDR3: TGTGCCAGCAGCTTGGGACTAGCGGGCGAGCAGTACTTC. This sequence encodes CASSLGLAGEQYF.